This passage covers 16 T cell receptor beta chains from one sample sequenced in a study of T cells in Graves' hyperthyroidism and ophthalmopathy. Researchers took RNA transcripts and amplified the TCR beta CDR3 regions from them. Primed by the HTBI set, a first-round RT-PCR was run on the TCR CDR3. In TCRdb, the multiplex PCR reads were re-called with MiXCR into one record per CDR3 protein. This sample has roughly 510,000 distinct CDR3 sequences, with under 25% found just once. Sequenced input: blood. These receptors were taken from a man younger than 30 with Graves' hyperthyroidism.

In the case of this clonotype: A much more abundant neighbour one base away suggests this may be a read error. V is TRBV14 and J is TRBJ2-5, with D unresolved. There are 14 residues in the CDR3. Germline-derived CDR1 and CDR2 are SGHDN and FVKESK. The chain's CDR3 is CASGQARLKETQYF. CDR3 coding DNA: TGTGCCAGCGGCCAAGCTCGGCTAAAAGAGACCCAGTACTTC.

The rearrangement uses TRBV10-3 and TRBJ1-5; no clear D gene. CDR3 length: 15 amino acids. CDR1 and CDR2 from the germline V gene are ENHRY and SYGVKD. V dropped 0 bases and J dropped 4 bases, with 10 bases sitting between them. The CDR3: CAISESRGGNQPQHF. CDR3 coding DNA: TGTGCCATCAGTGAGTCCCGGGGTGGGAATCAGCCCCAGCATTTT.

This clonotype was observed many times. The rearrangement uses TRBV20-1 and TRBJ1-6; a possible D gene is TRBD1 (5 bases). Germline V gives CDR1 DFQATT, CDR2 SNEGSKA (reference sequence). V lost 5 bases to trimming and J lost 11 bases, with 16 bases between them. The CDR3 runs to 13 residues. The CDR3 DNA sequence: TGCAGTGCTTCTGGGGCAGAGAATCCACCCCTCCACTTT. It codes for CSASGAENPPLHF.

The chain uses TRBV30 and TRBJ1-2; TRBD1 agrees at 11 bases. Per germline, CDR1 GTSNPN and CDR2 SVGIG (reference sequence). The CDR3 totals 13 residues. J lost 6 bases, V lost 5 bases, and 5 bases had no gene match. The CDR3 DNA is TGTGCCTGGGATGGGGGACAGGGGGATGGCTACACCTTC. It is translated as CAWDGGQGDGYTF.

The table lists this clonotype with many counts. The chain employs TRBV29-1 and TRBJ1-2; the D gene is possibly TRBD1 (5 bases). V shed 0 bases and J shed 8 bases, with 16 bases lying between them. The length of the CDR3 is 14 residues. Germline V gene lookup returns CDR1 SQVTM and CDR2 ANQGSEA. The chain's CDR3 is CSVEETRAGVGYTF. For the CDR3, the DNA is TGCAGCGTTGAAGAGACCAGGGCGGGGGTCGGCTACACCTTC.

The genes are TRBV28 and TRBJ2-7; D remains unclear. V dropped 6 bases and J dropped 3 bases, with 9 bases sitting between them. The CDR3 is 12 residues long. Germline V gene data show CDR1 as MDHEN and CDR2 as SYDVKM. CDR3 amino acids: CASRFGSYEQYF. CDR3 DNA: TGTGCCAGCAGGTTCGGAAGCTACGAGCAGTACTTC.

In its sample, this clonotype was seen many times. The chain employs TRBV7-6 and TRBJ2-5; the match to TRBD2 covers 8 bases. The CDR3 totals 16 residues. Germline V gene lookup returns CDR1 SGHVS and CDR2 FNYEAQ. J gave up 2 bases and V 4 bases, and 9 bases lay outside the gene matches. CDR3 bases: TGTGCCAGCAGCTCCGGGGGGGGAGAGAGGCAAGAGACCCAGTACTTC. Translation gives CASSSGGGERQETQYF.

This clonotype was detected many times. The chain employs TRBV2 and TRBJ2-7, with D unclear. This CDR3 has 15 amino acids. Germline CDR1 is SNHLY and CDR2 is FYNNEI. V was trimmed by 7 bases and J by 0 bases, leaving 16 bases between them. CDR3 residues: CASKRWAGASYEQYF. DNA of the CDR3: TGTGCCAGCAAAAGGTGGGCAGGTGCCTCCTACGAGCAGTACTTC.

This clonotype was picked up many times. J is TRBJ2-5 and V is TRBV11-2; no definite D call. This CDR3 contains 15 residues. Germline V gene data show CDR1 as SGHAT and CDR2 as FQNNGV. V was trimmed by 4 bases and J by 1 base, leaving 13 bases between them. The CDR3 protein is CASSYIGPLQETQYF. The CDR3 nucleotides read TGTGCCAGCAGCTACATCGGACCGCTCCAAGAGACCCAGTACTTC.

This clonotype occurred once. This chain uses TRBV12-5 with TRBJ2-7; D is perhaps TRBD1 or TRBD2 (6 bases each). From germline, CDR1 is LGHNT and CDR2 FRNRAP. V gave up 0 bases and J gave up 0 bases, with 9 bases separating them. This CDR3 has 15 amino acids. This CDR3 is CASGLVTGASYEQYF. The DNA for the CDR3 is TGTGCTAGTGGTTTGGTAACGGGGGCCTCCTACGAGCAGTACTTC.

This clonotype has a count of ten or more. The DNA of the CDR3 is TGTGCCAGCAGTTACCAGGGGGAGTACGAGCAGTACTTC. It codes for CASSYQGEYEQYF. The genes are TRBV6-5 and TRBJ2-7; TRBD1 aligns across 7 bases. Germline values: CDR1 MNHEY, CDR2 SVGAGI. CDR3 length equals 13 residues. V shed 2 bases and J 4 bases; nucleotides not matched to a gene: 2.

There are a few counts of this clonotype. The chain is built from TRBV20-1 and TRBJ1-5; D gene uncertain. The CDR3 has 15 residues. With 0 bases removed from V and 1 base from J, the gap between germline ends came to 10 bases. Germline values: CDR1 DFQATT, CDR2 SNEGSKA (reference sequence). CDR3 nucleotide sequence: TGCAGTGCTAGAGATTGGGGAGGCAGCAATCAGCCCCAGCATTTT. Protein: CSARDWGGSNQPQHF.

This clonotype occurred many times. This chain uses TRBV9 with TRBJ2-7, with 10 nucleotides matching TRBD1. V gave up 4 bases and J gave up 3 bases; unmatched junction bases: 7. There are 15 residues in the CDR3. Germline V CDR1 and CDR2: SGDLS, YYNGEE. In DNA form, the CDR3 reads TGTGCCAGCAGCCCGGGGACAGGGGCGGGCTACGAGCAGTACTTC. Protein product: CASSPGTGAGYEQYF.

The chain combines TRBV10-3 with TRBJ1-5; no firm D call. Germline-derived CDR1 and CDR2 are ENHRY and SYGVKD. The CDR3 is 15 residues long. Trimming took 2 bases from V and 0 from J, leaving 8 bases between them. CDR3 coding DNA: TGTGCCATCAGTGAGACGACACGTAGCAATCAGCCCCAGCATTTT. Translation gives CAISETTRSNQPQHF.

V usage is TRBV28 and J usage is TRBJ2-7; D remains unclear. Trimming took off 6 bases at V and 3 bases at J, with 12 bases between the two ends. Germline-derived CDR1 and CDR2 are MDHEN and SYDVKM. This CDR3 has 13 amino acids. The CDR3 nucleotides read TGTGCCAGCAGCGCACCTGATGGCTACGAGCAGTACTTC. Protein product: CASSAPDGYEQYF.

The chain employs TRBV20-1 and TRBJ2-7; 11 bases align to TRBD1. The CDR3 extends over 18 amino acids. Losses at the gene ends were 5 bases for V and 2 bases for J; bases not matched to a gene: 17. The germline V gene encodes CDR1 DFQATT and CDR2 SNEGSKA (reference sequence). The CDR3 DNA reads TGCAGTGCTCTTGCCGGACAGGGGGCCAAAAAGAATACCTACGAGCAGTACTTC. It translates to CSALAGQGAKKNTYEQYF.